Many counts were recorded for the clone carrying this T cell receptor beta chain. What it binds is not known. TCRdb reprocessed the RT-PCR reads via MiXCR and lists one record per CDR3 protein. The table lists hundreds of thousands of distinct CDR3 sequences, 13% of them singletons. Germline trimming cut 6 bases from V and 2 bases from J; bases unmatched to any gene: 6. CDR3 size: 15 residues. Germline CDR1 ENHRY, CDR2 SYGVKD. The data were taken from a study of response to subunit inactivated influenza vaccine. Points from the study as a whole: It was suggested by the authors that few new T cells are recruited by each seasonal influenza vaccination.

This sequence joins TRBV10-3 and TRBJ2-7, with 11 bases lining up with TRBD2. The receptor's source is a man in his fifties or sixties who received an inactivated influenza vaccine. The specimen comprised PBMCs from blood, sampled roughly 47 days after vaccination. CDR3: CAISLRLAGTYEQYF. Here the CDR3 DNA reads TGTGCCATCAGCCTCCGACTAGCGGGGACCTACGAGCAGTACTTC.